Listed below are T cell receptor beta chains from one sample, sequenced in a study of blood T cell repertoires in COVID-19. Repertoires were generated with immunoSEQ multiplex PCR, while TCRdb's copy carries only in-frame clones and drops some. This table holds 80,000 to 130,000 clones, just over 85% found once. Sequenced: PBMCs or T cells enriched from blood (not recorded which). These TCRs come from a woman between 50 and 59 years old who had recovered from COVID-19. Each CDR3 is given with its conserved first and last residue. A D gene is named only where the DNA matches it firmly. The size of a clone is reported for some rows only, either as once, few or many, or as a class for expanded clones.

>NA|TRBD1|TRBV27|TRBJ2-2
CASSLYAAGGAAGELFF
TGTGCCAGCAGTTTATATGCCGCAGGGGGCGCGGCCGGGGAGCTGTTTTTT
>NA|NA|TRBV5-1|TRBJ1-1
CASSFSLQADTEAFF
TGCGCCAGCAGCTTTAGCCTTCAAGCGGACACTGAAGCTTTCTTT
>NA|NA|TRBV24-1|TRBJ1-2
CATSDAGALYGYTF
TGTGCCACCAGTGATGCGGGGGCCCTCTATGGCTACACCTTC
>NA|NA|TRBV24-1|TRBJ1-2
CATSDTGPNYGYTF
TGTGCCACCAGTGATACAGGGCCTAACTATGGCTACACCTTC
>NA|NA|TRBV28|TRBJ1-2
CASSLWGIQGNYGYTF
TGTGCCAGCAGTTTATGGGGGATACAGGGTAACTATGGCTACACCTTC
>NA|NA|TRBV12-3/TRBV12-4|TRBJ2-7
CASSLAKGLEQYF
TGTGCCAGCAGTTTAGCGAAGGGGCTCGAGCAGTACTTC
>NA|TRBD2|TRBV28|TRBJ2-1
CASSSLPSGGAYNEQFF
TGTGCCAGCAGTTCACTCCCTAGCGGGGGGGCCTACAATGAGCAGTTCTTC
>NA|NA|TRBV6-5|TRBJ2-1
CASSPSYSYNEQFF
TGTGCCAGCAGTCCTTCCTACTCCTACAATGAGCAGTTCTTC
>NA|NA|TRBV5-1|TRBJ2-5
CASSLASEETQYF
TGCGCCAGCAGCTTGGCCTCGGAGGAGACCCAGTACTTC
>NA|TRBD1|TRBV28|TRBJ1-5
CASSLLSTGNQPQHF
TGTGCCAGCAGTTTATTGTCGACAGGGAATCAGCCCCAGCATTTT
>NA|NA|TRBV2|TRBJ2-3
CASSESGFTGVGTDTQYF
TGTGCCAGCAGTGAATCGGGGTTCACGGGAGTGGGCACAGATACGCAGTATTTT
>NA|NA|TRBV7-9|TRBJ2-5
CASSRPLETQYF
TGTGCCAGCAGCCGTCCTCTGGAGACCCAGTACTTC
>NA|NA|TRBV2|TRBJ2-2
CASSPGLNTGELFF
TGTGCCAGCAGCCCGGGACTTAACACCGGGGAGCTGTTTTTT
>NA|TRBD1|TRBV11-1|TRBJ2-7
CASRPTGFYEQYF
TGTGCCAGCAGGCCGACAGGGTTCTACGAGCAGTACTTC
>once|TRBD2|TRBV6-2/TRBV6-3|TRBJ2-7
CASSYPGLAGSSYEQYF
TGTGCCAGCAGTTACCCGGGACTAGCGGGAAGCTCCTACGAGCAGTACTTC
>many|NA|TRBV19|TRBJ1-2
CASGGEGGGYTF
TGTGCCAGTGGCGGGGAGGGCGGAGGCTACACCTTC
>few|TRBD2|TRBV7-9|TRBJ2-1
CASSLDSGGTYNEQFF
TGTGCCAGCAGCTTAGACAGCGGGGGGACCTACAATGAGCAGTTCTTC
>NA|TRBD1|TRBV4-1|TRBJ2-7
CASSQQYGPGQGIHEQYF
TGCGCCAGCAGCCAACAATATGGACCGGGACAGGGGATCCACGAGCAGTACTTC
>NA|NA|TRBV2|TRBJ1-2
CASLEWAGRDGYTF
TGTGCCAGCCTGGAGTGGGCAGGGAGGGATGGCTACACCTTC
>NA|NA|TRBV19|TRBJ1-5
CASWQGNSNQPQHF
TGTGCCAGTTGGCAGGGGAATAGCAATCAGCCCCAGCATTTT
>NA|TRBD1|TRBV27|TRBJ2-2
CASRWTGSNTGELFF
TGTGCCAGCAGGTGGACAGGATCGAACACCGGGGAGCTGTTTTTT
>once|TRBD1|TRBV6-6|TRBJ1-2
CASSSMTGLGTIGYTF
TGTGCCAGCAGTTCCATGACAGGGTTGGGGACCATTGGCTACACCTTC